These 9 T cell receptor beta chains were sequenced from one sample in a study of T-cell reconstitution after alpha-beta-depleted transplantation in children. The authors prepared the TCRbeta library with unique molecular identifiers. TCRdb redid the calling of the PCR reads with MiXCR, one entry per CDR3 protein. Of under 300,000 distinct CDR3 sequences in the sample, around 9.7% are singletons; the top ten hold approximately 5.4%. Source: PBMCs from the stem cell graft donor, taken from the stem cell graft. Source of these receptors: a human donor who donated a stem cell graft to a child with SCID.

This clonotype was counted only a few times. Germline is not matched at one junction end, which may reflect a read error. CDR3 sequence (DNA): TGTGCCAGCAGCTTAGAAAGAAACTATGGCTACCCCTTC. Encoded protein: CASSLERNYGYPF. The J gene is TRBJ1-2, the V gene TRBV7-2; D gene uncertain. There are 13 residues in the CDR3. Germline CDR1 reads SGHTA; CDR2 reads FQGNSA.

Of note for this clonotype: A much larger clone lies a single base off, so this may be a read error. The J gene is TRBJ1-2, the V gene TRBV7-9; 7 bases map to TRBD1. Germline V CDR1 and CDR2: SEHNR, FQNEAQ (reference sequence). This CDR3 spans 16 amino acids. The CDR3 protein is CASSLAETGSSYGDTF. The CDR3 DNA reads as TGTGCCAGCAGCTTAGCCGAGACAGGGTCCTCCTATGGCGACACCTTC.

This clonotype was observed many times. The chain joins TRBV10-3 to TRBJ1-1, with no clear D. The germline V gene encodes CDR1 ENHRY and CDR2 SYGVKD. The CDR3 contains 12 residues. Trimming cost V 11 bases and J 4 bases, with 14 bases left between them. CDR3 loop: CAVQTPGTEAFF. The CDR3 DNA is TGTGCCGTCCAGACCCCGGGCACTGAAGCTTTCTTT.

This clonotype appeared many times. J is TRBJ2-1 and V is TRBV5-5; 8 positions agree with TRBD2. This CDR3 is built from 16 residues. Germline lookup yields CDR1 SGHKS and CDR2 YYEKEE (reference sequence). V lost 3 bases to trimming and J lost 3 bases; unmatched junction nucleotides: 8. CDR3 sequence reads: CASSYQAGAFYNEQFF. The DNA for the CDR3 is TGTGCCAGCAGCTATCAAGCGGGGGCCTTCTACAATGAGCAGTTCTTC.

This clonotype was observed many times. The chain couples TRBV5-1 to TRBJ2-5, with D tentatively TRBD2 (6 bases). The CDR3 contains 14 residues. Deletions cut 4 bases from V and 0 bases from J, with 10 bases between. Germline-derived CDR1 and CDR2 are SGHRS and YFSETQ. The CDR3 here is CASSTASDQETQYF. DNA of the CDR3: TGCGCCAGCAGCACCGCTAGCGACCAAGAGACCCAGTACTTC.

V and J are TRBV12-3 or TRBV12-4 and TRBJ1-1, with D possibly TRBD1 on 6 matching bases. Trimming left V 4 bases short and J 1 base short, with 10 bases between. CDR3 length: 14 residues. Here the CDR3 reads CASSSMTGNTEAFF. The CDR3 nucleotides are TGTGCCAGCAGTTCAATGACAGGGAACACTGAAGCTTTCTTT.

The sample holds many counts of this clonotype. This rearrangement joins TRBV7-2 to TRBJ2-3, with a tentative D call TRBD2 (6 bases). The CDR3 has 13 amino acids. V was clipped by 5 bases and J by 4 bases, with 10 bases between them. From germline, CDR1 is SGHTA and CDR2 FQGNSA. DNA for the CDR3: TGTGCCAGCAGCCGACTAGGGCCAGATACGCAGTATTTT. It yields the protein CASSRLGPDTQYF.

This clonotype was seen repeatedly, ten times or more. The chain couples TRBV6-5 to TRBJ1-1; D perhaps matches TRBD1 (6 bases). The V gene's germline CDR1 is MNHEY and CDR2 SVGAGI. Trimming removed 6 bases from V and 1 base from J, with 21 bases in between. CDR3 length: 17 amino acids. In nucleotides, the CDR3 is TGTGCCAGCAGCTCGATCCTCGGGGGCCTGGAGAACACTGAAGCTTTCTTT. Translating gives CASSSILGGLENTEAFF.

This chain connects TRBV29-1 to TRBJ1-3, with D hard to call. This CDR3 comprises 13 residues. In germline, CDR1 is SQVTM, CDR2 ANQGSEA. Trimming shortened V by 4 bases and J by 4 bases, and 11 bases separated the two germline ends. The CDR3 region is CSVAPGLGNTIYF. DNA of the CDR3: TGCAGCGTTGCCCCCGGGCTCGGAAACACCATATATTTT.